This T cell receptor (beta chain) was captured by sequencing in a study of OX40 agonist ivuxolimab in advanced cancers. Study at large: Patients with hepatocellular carcinoma, melanoma, renal cell or head and neck cancer made up the dose-escalation patients. Checkpoint inhibitors had been given previously to 40% of patients.

The data were produced by immunoSEQ multiplex PCR, yet TCRdb's version contains in-frame clones alone and is incomplete. The table lists 90,000 or so clones, around nine tenths of them singletons. The TCR originated in an adult with an advanced solid tumor such as melanoma, head and neck, liver or kidney cancer. The sample in question was CD4+ or CD8+ T cells sorted from blood, obtained in a trial of the OX40 agonist ivuxolimab.

CDR3 amino acids: CASSPPLTDTQYF. The CDR3 DNA follows: TGTGCCAGCTCACCTCCTCTCACAGATACGCAGTATTTT. The chain carries TRBV18 and TRBJ2-3; D is uncertain. CDR3 length: 13 amino acids. CDR1 and CDR2 (germline): KGHSH, LQKENI. Trimming took 3 bases from V and 2 from J, leaving 6 bases between them.